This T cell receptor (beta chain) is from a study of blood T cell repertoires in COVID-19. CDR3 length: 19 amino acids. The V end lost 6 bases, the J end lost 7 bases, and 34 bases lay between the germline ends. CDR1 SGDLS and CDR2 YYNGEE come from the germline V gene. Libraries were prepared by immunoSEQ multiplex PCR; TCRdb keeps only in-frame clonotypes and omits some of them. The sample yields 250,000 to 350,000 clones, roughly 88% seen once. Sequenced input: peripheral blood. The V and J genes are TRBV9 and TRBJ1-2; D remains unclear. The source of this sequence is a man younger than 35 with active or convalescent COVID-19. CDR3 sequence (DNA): TGTGCCAGCATCAAATCAGTCCCCCGAGAAGCAGGTACCCTTCTTGGCTACACCTTC. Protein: CASIKSVPREAGTLLGYTF.